This T cell receptor (beta chain) derives from a study of CD8+CD57+ T cells in acquired aplastic anemia. Across the study: The sorted CD4+ and CD8+ cells yielded an average approximately 3.2 ug of DNA.

Whole-study findings and limits: About 30 CD8+ CDR3 sequences occurred in both the patients and the controls.

The sample holds many counts of this clonotype. What it binds is unknown. Using genomic DNA as the template, TCR beta VDJ and CDR3 profiling was carried out. TCRdb re-called the reads through MiXCR, storing one row per CDR3 protein. This table has about 220,000 distinct CDR3 sequences, about a third appearing once. This CDR3 spans 14 amino acids. Germline loops: CDR1 SNHLY, CDR2 FYNNEI. J was trimmed by 0 bases and V by 8 bases; bases with no gene match: 5. Material for sequencing was sorted CD4+, CD8+, or CD8+CD57+ T cells (not recorded which) from PBMCs. The chain recombines TRBV2 with TRBJ1-2; 8 bases align to TRBD1. This TCR derives from a human donor in good health, serving as a control. The CDR3 DNA reads TGTGCCAGCGACGGACAGGGAGCTAACTATGGCTACACCTTC. It translates to CASDGQGANYGYTF.